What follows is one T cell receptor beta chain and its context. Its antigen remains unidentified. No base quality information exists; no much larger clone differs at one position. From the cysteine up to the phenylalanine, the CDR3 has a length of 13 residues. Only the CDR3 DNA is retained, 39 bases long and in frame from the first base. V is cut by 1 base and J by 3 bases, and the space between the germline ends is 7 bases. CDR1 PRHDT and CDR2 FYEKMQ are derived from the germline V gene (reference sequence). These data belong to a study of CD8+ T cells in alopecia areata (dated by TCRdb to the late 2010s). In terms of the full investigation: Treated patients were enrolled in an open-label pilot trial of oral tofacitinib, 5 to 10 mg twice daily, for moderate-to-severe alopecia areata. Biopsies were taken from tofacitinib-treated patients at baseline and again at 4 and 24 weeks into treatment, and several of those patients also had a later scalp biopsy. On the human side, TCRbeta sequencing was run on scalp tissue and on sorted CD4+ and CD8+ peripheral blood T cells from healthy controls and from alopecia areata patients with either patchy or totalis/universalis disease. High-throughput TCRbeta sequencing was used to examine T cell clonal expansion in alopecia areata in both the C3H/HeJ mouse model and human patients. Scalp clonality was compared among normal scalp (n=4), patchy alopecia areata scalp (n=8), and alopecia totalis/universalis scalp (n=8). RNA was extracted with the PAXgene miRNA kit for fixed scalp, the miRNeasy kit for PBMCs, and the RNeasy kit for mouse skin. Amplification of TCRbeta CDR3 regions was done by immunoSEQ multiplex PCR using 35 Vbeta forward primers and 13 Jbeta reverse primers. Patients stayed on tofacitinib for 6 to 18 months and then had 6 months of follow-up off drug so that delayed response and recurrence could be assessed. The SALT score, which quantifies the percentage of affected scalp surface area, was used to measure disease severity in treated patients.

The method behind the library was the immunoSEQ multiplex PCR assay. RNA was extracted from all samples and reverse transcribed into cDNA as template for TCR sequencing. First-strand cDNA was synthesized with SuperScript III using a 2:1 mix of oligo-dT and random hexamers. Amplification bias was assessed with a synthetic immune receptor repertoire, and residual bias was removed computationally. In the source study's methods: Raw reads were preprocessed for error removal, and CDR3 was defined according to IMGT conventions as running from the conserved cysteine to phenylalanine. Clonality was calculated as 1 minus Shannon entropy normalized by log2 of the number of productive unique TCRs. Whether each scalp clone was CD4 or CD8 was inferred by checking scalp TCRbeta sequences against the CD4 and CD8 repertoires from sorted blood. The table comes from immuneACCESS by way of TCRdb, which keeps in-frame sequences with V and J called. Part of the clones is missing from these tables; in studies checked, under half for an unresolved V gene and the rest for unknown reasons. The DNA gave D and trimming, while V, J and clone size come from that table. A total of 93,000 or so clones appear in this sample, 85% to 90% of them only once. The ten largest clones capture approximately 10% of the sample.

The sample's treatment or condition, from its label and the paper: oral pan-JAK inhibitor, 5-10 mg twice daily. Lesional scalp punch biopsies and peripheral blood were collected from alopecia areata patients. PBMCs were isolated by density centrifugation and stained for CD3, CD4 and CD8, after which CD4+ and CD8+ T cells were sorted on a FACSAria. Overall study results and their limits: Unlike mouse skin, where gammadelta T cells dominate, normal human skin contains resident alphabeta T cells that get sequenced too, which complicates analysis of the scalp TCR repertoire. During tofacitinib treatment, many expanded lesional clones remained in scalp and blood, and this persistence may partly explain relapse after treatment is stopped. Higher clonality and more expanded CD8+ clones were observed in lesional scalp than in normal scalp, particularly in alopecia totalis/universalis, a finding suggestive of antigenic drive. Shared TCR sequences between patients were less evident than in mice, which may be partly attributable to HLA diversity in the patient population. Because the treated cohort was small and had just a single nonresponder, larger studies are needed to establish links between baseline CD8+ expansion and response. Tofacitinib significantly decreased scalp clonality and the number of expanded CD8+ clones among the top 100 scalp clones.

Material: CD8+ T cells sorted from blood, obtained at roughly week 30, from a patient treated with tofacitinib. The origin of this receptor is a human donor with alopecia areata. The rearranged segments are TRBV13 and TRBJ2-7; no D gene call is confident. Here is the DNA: TGTGCCAGCAGCTTAGAGCGAGGCTACGAGCAGTACTTC. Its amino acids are CASSLERGYEQYF.